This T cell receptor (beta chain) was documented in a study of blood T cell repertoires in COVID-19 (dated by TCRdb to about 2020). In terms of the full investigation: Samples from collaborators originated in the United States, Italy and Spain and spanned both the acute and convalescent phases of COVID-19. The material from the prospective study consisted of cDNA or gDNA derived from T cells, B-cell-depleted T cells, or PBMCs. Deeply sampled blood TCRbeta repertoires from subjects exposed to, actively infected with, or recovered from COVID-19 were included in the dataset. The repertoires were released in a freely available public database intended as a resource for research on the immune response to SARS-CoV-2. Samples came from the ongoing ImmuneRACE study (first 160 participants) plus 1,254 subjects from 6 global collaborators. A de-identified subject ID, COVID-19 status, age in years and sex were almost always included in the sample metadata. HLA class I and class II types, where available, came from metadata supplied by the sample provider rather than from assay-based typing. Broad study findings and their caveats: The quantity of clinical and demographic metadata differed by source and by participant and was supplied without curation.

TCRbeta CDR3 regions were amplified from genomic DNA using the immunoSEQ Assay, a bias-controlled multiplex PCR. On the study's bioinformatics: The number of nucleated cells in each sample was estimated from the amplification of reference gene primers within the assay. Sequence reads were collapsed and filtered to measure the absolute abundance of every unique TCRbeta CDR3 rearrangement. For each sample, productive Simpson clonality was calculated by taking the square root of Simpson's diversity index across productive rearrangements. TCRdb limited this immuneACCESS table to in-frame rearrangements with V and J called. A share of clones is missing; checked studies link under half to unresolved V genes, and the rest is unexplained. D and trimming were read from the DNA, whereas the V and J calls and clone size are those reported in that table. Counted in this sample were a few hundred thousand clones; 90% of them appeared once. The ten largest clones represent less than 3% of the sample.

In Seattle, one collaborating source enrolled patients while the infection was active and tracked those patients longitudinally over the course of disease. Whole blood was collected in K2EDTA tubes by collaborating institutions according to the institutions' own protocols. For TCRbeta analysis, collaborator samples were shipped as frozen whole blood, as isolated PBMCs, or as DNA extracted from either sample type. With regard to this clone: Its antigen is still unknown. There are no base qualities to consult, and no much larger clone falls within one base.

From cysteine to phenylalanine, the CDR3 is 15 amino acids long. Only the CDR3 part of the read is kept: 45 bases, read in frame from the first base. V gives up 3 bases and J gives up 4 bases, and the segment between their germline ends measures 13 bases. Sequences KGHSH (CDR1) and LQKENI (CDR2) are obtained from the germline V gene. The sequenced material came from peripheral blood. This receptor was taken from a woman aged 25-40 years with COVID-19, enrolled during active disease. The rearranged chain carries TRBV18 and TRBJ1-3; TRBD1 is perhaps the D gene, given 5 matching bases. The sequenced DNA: TGTGCCAGCTCACCGATGGGGGGTGACGGAAACACCATATATTTT. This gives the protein CASSPMGGDGNTIYF.